These 21 T cell receptor beta chains came from one sample sequenced in a study of blood T cell repertoires in COVID-19. Using immunoSEQ multiplex PCR, the repertoire was profiled, and TCRdb retains in-frame clones only, with some absent. The sample consists of about 230,000 clones, nearly 90% of them appearing once. The source material was PBMCs or T cells enriched from blood (not recorded which). The receptors shown here come from a woman younger than 45 with acute COVID-19.

The chain employs TRBV7-9 and TRBJ1-1, with D perhaps matching TRBD1 (5 bases). This CDR3 has 11 residues. The germline gives CDR1 SEHNR, CDR2 FQNEAQ (reference sequence). Between the trimmed V and J ends, which lost 10 bases and 1 base, there was a span of 7 bases. In nucleotides, the CDR3 is TGTGCCACGGGGGGGAACACTGAAGCTTTCTTT. Translating gives CATGGNTEAFF.

J is TRBJ2-2 and V is TRBV10-1; a possible D gene is TRBD1 (6 bases). The CDR3 is 14 residues long. Germline lookup yields CDR1 WNHNN and CDR2 SYGVQD (reference sequence). Between the trimmed V and J ends, which lost 8 bases and 2 bases, there was a span of 12 bases. The CDR3 loop is CASGRTANTGELFF. The CDR3 DNA sequence: TGCGCCAGCGGCCGGACAGCTAACACCGGGGAGCTGTTTTTT.

The chain has TRBV5-1 and TRBJ2-2, with 7 positions matching TRBD1. Germline loops: CDR1 SGHRS, CDR2 YFSETQ. Trimming removed 6 bases from V and 3 bases from J; junction bases left unmatched: 8. The CDR3 extends over 15 amino acids. The CDR3 reads CASTTGVSYTGELFF. CDR3 coding DNA: TGCGCCAGCACTACAGGGGTTAGTTACACCGGGGAGCTGTTTTTT. The whole variable domain, remainder taken from reference TRBV5-1 and TRBJ2-2, is KAGVTQTPRYLIKTRGQQVTLSCSPISGHRSVSWYQQTPGQGLQFLFEYFSETQRNKGNFPGRFSGRQFSNSRSEMNVSTLELGDSALYLCASTTGVSYTGELFFGEGSRLTVL.

This clone has a single count. The chain recombines TRBV2 with TRBJ1-5; tentatively, D is TRBD1 (5 bases). V lost 0 bases and J lost 6, with 6 bases in between. Germline V gene data show CDR1 as SNHLY and CDR2 as FYNNEI. CDR3 size: 13 residues. The CDR3 loop reads CASSEAGGQPQHF. Written as DNA, the CDR3 is TGTGCCAGCAGTGAAGCGGGGGGTCAGCCCCAGCATTTT.

The chain couples TRBV30 to TRBJ1-1, with no clear D. V lost 4 bases to trimming and J lost 5 bases, with 11 bases between them. Germline-derived CDR1 and CDR2 are GTSNPN and SVGIG (reference sequence). The CDR3 length is 12 residues. CDR3 nucleotides: TGTGCCTGGATGGCGGGTGAGACTGAAGCTTTCTTT. It encodes CAWMAGETEAFF.

This chain joins TRBV9 and TRBJ1-5; D uncertain. V gave up 5 bases and J gave up 0 bases, with 6 bases separating them. Germline V lookup: CDR1 SGDLS, CDR2 YYNGEE. The CDR3 length is 13 residues. CDR3 DNA: TGTGCCAGCAGTCCGTATAGCAATCAGCCCCAGCATTTT. Encoded protein: CASSPYSNQPQHF.

V gene TRBV5-6 combines with J gene TRBJ1-4; TRBD1 agrees at 9 bases. CDR3 length: 14 amino acids. The J segment lost 8 bases and the V segment lost 3 bases, leaving 5 bases of the junction unmatched. Germline loops: CDR1 SGHDT, CDR2 YYEEEE. For the CDR3, the DNA is TGTGCCAGCAGCTCCGGGACAGGGAGGGAAAAACTGTTTTTT. It is translated as CASSSGTGREKLFF.

The V call is TRBV7-2, the J call TRBJ1-2; D unclear. The CDR3 is 14 residues long. The V gene's germline CDR1 is SGHTA and CDR2 FQGNSA. Between the trimmed V and J ends, which lost 2 bases and 4 bases, there was a span of 11 bases. Here the CDR3 reads CASSLMVDFYGYTF. Here the CDR3 DNA reads TGTGCCAGCAGCTTAATGGTGGACTTCTATGGCTACACCTTC.

V and J are TRBV4-1 and TRBJ1-1; 7 positions match TRBD1. The CDR3 consists of 13 residues. The trim removed 0 bases at V and 11 bases at J, leaving 6 bases unmatched. CDR1 MGHRA and CDR2 YSYEKL come from the germline V gene. The CDR3 DNA is TGCGCCAGCAGCCAAGAAACGAGGGGGCCGGCTTTCTTT. Its protein is CASSQETRGPAFF.

The V gene is TRBV28, the J gene TRBJ2-5, with TRBD1 matching 8 bases. This CDR3 is built from 14 residues. The V gene end was trimmed by 6 bases and the J gene end by 4 bases; junction bases not matched to a gene: 7. CDR1 and CDR2 from the germline V gene are MDHEN and SYDVKM. The CDR3 DNA follows: TGTGCCAGCAGGAGCAGGGGGCGACGAGAGACCCAGTACTTC. Encoded protein: CASRSRGRRETQYF.

J is TRBJ2-1 and V is TRBV7-9; D perhaps matches TRBD2 (6 bases). The CDR3 loop spans 15 amino acids. Germline CDR1 is SEHNR and CDR2 is FQNEAQ (reference sequence). Trimming left V 1 base short and J 7 bases short, with 14 bases between. CDR3 loop: CASSLVVLAHNEQFF. In DNA form, the CDR3 reads TGTGCCAGCAGCTTAGTTGTACTAGCCCATAATGAGCAGTTCTTC.

The chain uses TRBV30 and TRBJ2-2; D is uncertain. The CDR3 totals 15 residues. V was trimmed by 0 bases and J by 1 base, leaving 9 bases between them. CDR1 and CDR2 from the germline V gene are GTSNPN and SVGIG (reference sequence). The CDR3, as DNA: TGTGCCTGGAGTGTACAAAGAGGGAACACCGGGGAGCTGTTTTTT. Translation: CAWSVQRGNTGELFF.

The chain carries TRBV12-2 and TRBJ2-7; the table's D call, TRBD1, has no DNA check behind it. TRBV12-2 is shown as a pseudogene. The CDR3 is made up of 16 amino acids. The CDR3 bases are TGTGCAAGTCGCTTACCTAGAGGGACAGGGGTTTACGAGCAGTACTTC. Its protein product is CASRLPRGTGVYEQYF.

The CDR3 DNA sequence: TGCAGCGCCGGACTAGCGGGGACCCCCGGGGAGCAGTTCTTC. Its protein is CSAGLAGTPGEQFF. This chain joins TRBV29-1 and TRBJ2-1, with 12 bases matching TRBD2. V trimming: 7 bases; J trimming: 10 bases; junction bases outside the gene matches: 11. The CDR3 covers 14 residues. In germline, CDR1 is SQVTM, CDR2 ANQGSEA.

The chain carries TRBV23-1 and TRBJ2-5, with TRBD1 identical over 8 bases. TRBV23-1 is placed among ORFs of uncertain function. This CDR3 is 14 amino acids long. V lost 4 bases and J lost 5; bases outside the gene matches: 6. The CDR3 region has the DNA TGCGCCAGCAGTCCGCAGGGGGCGAAGGAGACCCAGTACTTC. It codes for CASSPQGAKETQYF.

DNA for the CDR3: TGTGCCAGCAGGCAGACAGGTATCGCGAACACCGGGGAGCTGTTTTTT. This gives the protein CASRQTGIANTGELFF. The chain has TRBV25-1 and TRBJ2-2, with D perhaps TRBD1 (6 bases). Trimming left V 6 bases short and J 0 bases short, with 14 bases between. Germline values: CDR1 MGHDK, CDR2 SYGVNS. The CDR3 is 16 residues long. The full variable domain, its missing parts supplied by reference TRBV25-1 and TRBJ2-2, is EADIYQTPRYLVIGTGKKITLECSQTMGHDKMYWYQQDPGMELHLIHYSYGVNSTEKGDLSSESTVSRIRTEHFPLTLESARPSHTSQYLCASRQTGIANTGELFFGEGSRLTVL.

This clone was recorded once. This chain uses TRBV5-4 with TRBJ2-4, with D possibly matching TRBD1 (6 bases). V was cut by 0 bases and J by 0 bases, with 7 bases left in between. This CDR3 comprises 15 residues. The germline V gene encodes CDR1 SGHNT and CDR2 YYREEE (reference sequence). The DNA of the CDR3 is TGTGCCAGCAGCTTGGTAGGGGGAGCCAAAAACATTCAGTACTTC. It codes for CASSLVGGAKNIQYF. Full variable domain (rest looked up from reference TRBV5-4 and TRBJ2-4): ETGVTQSPTHLIKTRGQQVTLRCSSQSGHNTVSWYQQALGQGPQFIFQYYREEENGRGNFPPRFSGLQFPNYSSELNVNALELDDSALYLCASSLVGGAKNIQYFGAGTRLSVL.

This clone was seen only once. V usage is TRBV9 and J usage is TRBJ2-1, with 8 bases that match TRBD2. There are 15 residues in the CDR3. The germline V gene has CDR1 SGDLS and CDR2 YYNGEE. V shed 0 bases, J shed 10 bases, and the junction held 9 bases outside the gene matches. The CDR3 DNA follows: TGTGCCAGCAGCGTAGTGATAGCGGGGCTCCAGGAGCAGTTCTTC. Amino acids: CASSVVIAGLQEQFF.

Worth noting for this clone: A read error may account for a junction end that differs from germline. The chain recombines TRBV2 with TRBJ2-7, with 14 bases lining up with TRBD2. Looked up from germline, CDR1 is SNHLY and CDR2 is FYNNEI. The CDR3 sequence is 18 residues long. The DNA of the CDR3 is TGTGCCAGCAGTGAATGGGTCATGGCGACTAGCGGGGGGGCCCAACACGGCTTC. This codes for CASSEWVMATSGGAQHGF.

The J gene is TRBJ2-2, the V gene TRBV29-1; D call uncertain. V dropped 5 bases and J dropped 5 bases, with 3 bases sitting between them. This CDR3 spans 10 amino acids. Germline V CDR1 and CDR2: SQVTM, ANQGSEA. CDR3 coding DNA: TGCAGCGTTCTGACCGGGGAGCTGTTTTTT. Protein product: CSVLTGELFF.

The chain has TRBV2 and TRBJ2-2; TRBD1 aligns across 8 bases. This CDR3 is built from 14 residues. Germline-derived CDR1 and CDR2 are SNHLY and FYNNEI. Trimming removed 7 bases from V and 7 bases from J; junction bases left unmatched: 8. This CDR3 reads CASTGQGLGGELFF. The DNA for the CDR3 is TGTGCCAGCACAGGACAGGGTTTAGGCGGGGAGCTGTTTTTT.